The 5 T cell receptor beta chains below all came from one sample that was sequenced in a study of human T cells and chemical hapten exposure. The time point: pre-sensitization, week 0. Sample treatment: therapeutic diphenylcyclopropenone sensitization with weekly scalp DPC. In TCRdb, the RACE reads were re-called with MiXCR into one record per CDR3 protein. The sample records more than 250,000 distinct CDR3 sequences, approximately 8.4% being singletons. Here the sequenced sample was whole blood, taken in connection with sensitization to the hapten diphenylcyclopropenone (DPC). The receptors originated from a woman between 40 and 55 years old with alopecia areata. Some clones in this sample may be carry-over from other donors' samples.

The CDR3 loop reads CASSIAAGNTIYF. The CDR3 DNA reads TGTGCCAGCAGCATCGCGGCCGGAAACACCATATATTTT. The chain couples TRBV13 to TRBJ1-3; D is uncertain. This CDR3 has 13 amino acids. V was shortened by 5 bases and J by 4 bases, with 9 bases between the two germline ends. The germline V gene has CDR1 PRHDT and CDR2 FYEKMQ (reference sequence).

A word on this clonotype: The junction departs from the called germline gene at one end, perhaps through a read error. This chain links TRBV10-3 with TRBJ2-1; TRBD2 matches 8 bases. The CDR3 runs to 17 residues. The germline V gene encodes CDR1 ENHRY and CDR2 SYGVKD. This CDR3 is CAISERASGGLDNQQFF. The CDR3 DNA follows: TGTGCCATCAGTGAGAGGGCAAGCGGGGGTCTGGACAATCAGCAGTTCTTC.

The chain links TRBV7-2 to TRBJ1-6; 7 bases align to TRBD1. V was clipped by 0 bases and J by 5 bases; unmatched bases: 16. This CDR3 spans 20 amino acids. Germline V gene sequence: CDR1 SGHTA, CDR2 FQGNSA. In DNA, the CDR3 is TGTGCCAGCAGCTTAGCGAACGCATACAGTGGGACAGCGAATAATTCACCCCTCCACTTT. Encoded protein: CASSLANAYSGTANNSPLHF. Full variable domain (remainder filled in from reference TRBV7-2 and TRBJ1-6): GAGVSQSPSNKVTEKGKDVELRCDPISGHTALYWYRQSLGQGLEFLIYFQGNSAPDKSGLPSDRFSAERTGGSVSTLTIQRTQQEDSAVYLCASSLANAYSGTANNSPLHFGNGTRLTVT.

This clonotype was recorded many times. J is TRBJ2-3 and V is TRBV5-6; D ambiguous. V lost 3 bases, J lost 2 bases, and 13 bases lay in between. This CDR3 is 15 amino acids long. Germline assignment: CDR1 SGHDT and CDR2 YYEEEE. Here the CDR3 reads CASSSLERITDTQYF. DNA of the CDR3: TGTGCCAGCAGCTCTCTCGAGAGAATCACAGATACGCAGTATTTT.

The chain is built from TRBV12-3 or TRBV12-4 and TRBJ1-1; tentatively, D is TRBD1 (6 bases). The CDR3 runs to 14 residues. The V gene lost 5 bases and the J gene lost 1 base, with 11 bases spanning the gap. The CDR3 bases are TGTGCCAGCAGTCGGGGGGCTTCGAACACTGAAGCTTTCTTT. Translating it yields CASSRGASNTEAFF.